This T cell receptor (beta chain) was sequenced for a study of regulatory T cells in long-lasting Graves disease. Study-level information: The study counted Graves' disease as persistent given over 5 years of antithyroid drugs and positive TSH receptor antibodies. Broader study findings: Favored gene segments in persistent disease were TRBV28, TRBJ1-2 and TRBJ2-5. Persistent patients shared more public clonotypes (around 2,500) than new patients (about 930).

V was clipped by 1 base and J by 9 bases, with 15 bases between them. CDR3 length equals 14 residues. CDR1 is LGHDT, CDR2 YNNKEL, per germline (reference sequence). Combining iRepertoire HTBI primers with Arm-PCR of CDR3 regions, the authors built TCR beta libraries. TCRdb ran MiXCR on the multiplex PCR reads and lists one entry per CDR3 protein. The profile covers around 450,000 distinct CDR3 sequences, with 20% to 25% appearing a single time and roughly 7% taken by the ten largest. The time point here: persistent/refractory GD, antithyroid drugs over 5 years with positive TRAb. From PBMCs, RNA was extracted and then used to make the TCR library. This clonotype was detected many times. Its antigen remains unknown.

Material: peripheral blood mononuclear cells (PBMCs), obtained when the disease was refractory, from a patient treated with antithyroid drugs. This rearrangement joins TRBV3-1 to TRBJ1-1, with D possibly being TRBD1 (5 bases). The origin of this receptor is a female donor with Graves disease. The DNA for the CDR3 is TGTGCCAGCAGCCAAGGGGCCAGCACGGACAAAGCTTTCTTT. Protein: CASSQGASTDKAFF. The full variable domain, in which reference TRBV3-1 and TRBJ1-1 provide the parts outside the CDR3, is DTAVSQTPKYLVTQMGNDKSIKCEQNLGHDTMYWYKQDSKKFLKIMFSYNNKELIINETVPNRFSPKSPDKAHLNLHINSLELGDSAVYFCASSQGASTDKAFFGQGTRLTVV.